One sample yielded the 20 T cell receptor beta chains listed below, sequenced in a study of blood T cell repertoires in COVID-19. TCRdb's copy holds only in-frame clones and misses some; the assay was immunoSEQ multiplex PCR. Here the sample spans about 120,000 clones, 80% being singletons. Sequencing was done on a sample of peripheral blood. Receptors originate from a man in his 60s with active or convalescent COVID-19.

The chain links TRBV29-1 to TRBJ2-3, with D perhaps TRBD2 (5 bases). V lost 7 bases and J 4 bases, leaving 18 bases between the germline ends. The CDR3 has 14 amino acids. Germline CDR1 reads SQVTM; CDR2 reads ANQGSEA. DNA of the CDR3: TGCAGCGCTCGGGAACGTGGAGCGGCAGATACGCAGTATTTT. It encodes CSARERGAADTQYF.

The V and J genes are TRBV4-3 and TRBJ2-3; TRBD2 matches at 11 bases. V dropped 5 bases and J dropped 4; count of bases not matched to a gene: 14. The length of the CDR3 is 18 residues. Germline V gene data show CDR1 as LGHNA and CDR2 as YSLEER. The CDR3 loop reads CASSFRFLAGGPADTQYF. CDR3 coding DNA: TGCGCCAGCAGCTTCCGATTTTTAGCGGGAGGGCCTGCAGATACGCAGTATTTT.

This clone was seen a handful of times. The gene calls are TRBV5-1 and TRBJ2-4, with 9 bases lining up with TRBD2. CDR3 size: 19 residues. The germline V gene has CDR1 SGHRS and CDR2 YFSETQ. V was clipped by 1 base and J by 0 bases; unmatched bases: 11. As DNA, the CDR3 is TGCGCCAGCAGCTTGATAGCGGGAGCCGGTTCCCTAGCCAAAAACATTCAGTACTTC. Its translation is CASSLIAGAGSLAKNIQYF.

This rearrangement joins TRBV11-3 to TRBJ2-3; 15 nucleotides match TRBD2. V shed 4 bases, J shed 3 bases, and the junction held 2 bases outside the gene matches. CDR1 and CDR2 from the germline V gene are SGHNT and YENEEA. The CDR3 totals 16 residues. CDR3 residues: CASSSGLAGGTDTQYF. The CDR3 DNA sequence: TGTGCCAGCAGCTCCGGACTAGCGGGAGGGACAGATACGCAGTATTTT.

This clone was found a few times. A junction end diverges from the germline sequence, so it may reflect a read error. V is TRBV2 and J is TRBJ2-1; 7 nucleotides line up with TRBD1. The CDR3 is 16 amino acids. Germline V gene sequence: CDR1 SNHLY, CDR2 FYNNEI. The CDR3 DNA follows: TGCTCTCAGCAAAGAGACGAGTATCCGGGACAGAAAGAGCAGTTCTTC. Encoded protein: CSQQRDEYPGQKEQFF.

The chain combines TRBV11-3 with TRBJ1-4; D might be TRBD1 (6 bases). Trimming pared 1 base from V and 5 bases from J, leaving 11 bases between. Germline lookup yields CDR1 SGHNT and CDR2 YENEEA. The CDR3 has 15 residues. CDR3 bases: TGTGCCAGCAGCTTAGTGCAGGGGCGGAATGAAAAACTGTTTTTT. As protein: CASSLVQGRNEKLFF.

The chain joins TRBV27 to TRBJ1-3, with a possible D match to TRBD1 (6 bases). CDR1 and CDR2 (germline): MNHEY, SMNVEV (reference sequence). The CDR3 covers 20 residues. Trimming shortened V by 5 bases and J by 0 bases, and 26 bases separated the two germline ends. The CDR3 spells CASSPSLGALGYGSGNTIYF. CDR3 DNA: TGTGCCAGCAGTCCATCGTTGGGGGCCCTGGGGTATGGCTCTGGAAACACCATATATTTT.

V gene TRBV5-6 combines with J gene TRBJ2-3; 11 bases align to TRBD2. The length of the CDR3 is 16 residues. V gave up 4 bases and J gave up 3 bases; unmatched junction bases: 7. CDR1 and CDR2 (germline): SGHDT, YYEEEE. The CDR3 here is CASSVLSGRATDTQYF. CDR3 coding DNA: TGTGCCAGCAGCGTACTTAGCGGGAGGGCGACAGATACGCAGTATTTT.

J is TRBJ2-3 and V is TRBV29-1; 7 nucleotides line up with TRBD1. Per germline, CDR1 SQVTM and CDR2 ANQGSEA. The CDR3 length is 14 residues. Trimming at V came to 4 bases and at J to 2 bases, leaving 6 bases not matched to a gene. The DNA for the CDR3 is TGCAGCGTTGCCTCGGGACAGTTCACAGATACGCAGTATTTT. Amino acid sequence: CSVASGQFTDTQYF.

In nucleotides, the CDR3 is TGTGCCAGCAGGAGACATACGAACACCGGGGAGCTGTTTTTT. Translated, it gives CASRRHTNTGELFF. The chain is built from TRBV6-5 and TRBJ2-2, with D unclear. The V gene lost 6 bases and the J gene lost 0 bases, with 8 bases spanning the gap. This CDR3 is 14 amino acids long. Per the germline V gene, CDR1 is MNHEY and CDR2 is SVGAGI.

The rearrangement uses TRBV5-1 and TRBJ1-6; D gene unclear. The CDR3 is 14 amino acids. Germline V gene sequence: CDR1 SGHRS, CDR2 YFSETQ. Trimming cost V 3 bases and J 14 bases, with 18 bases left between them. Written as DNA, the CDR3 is TGCGCCAGCAGCTCAGCGCCCCAACCGGCATCCCTCCACTTT. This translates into CASSSAPQPASLHF.

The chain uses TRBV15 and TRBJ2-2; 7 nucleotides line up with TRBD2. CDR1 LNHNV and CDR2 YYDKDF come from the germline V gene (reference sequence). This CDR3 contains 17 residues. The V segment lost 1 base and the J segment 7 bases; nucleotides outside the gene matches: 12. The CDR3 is CATSRGGDAGEGGELFF. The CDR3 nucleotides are TGTGCCACCAGCAGAGGTGGAGACGCGGGAGAGGGCGGGGAGCTGTTTTTT.

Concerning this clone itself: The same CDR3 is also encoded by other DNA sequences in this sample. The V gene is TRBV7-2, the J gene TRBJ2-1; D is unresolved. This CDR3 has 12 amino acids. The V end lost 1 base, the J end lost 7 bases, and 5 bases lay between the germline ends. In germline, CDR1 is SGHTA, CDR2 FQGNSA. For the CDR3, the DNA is TGTGCCAGCAGCTTAGACATAAATGAGCAGTTCTTC. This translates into CASSLDINEQFF.

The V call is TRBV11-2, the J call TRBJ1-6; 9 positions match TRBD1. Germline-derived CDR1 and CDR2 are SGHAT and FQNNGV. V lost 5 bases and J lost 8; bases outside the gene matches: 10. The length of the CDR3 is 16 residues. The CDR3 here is CASSQRAGTGYSPLHF. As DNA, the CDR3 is TGTGCCAGCAGCCAACGTGCCGGGACAGGGTATTCACCCCTCCACTTT.

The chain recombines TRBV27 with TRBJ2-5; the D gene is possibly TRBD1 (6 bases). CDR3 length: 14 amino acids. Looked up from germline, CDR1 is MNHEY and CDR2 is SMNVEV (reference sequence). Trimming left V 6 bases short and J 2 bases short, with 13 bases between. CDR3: CASSPDRMQETQYF. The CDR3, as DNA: TGTGCCAGCAGCCCGGACAGAATGCAAGAGACCCAGTACTTC.

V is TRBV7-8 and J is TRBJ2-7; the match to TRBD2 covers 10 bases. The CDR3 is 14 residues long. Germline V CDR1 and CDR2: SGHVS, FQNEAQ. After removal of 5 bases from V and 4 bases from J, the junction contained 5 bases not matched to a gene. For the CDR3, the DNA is TGTGCCAGCAGCACCCGGACTAGCGGTTACGAGCAGTACTTC. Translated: CASSTRTSGYEQYF.

CDR3 DNA sequence: TGTGCCACGGAGGACTCCTACAATGAGCAGTTCTTC. This sequence encodes CATEDSYNEQFF. This chain joins TRBV28 and TRBJ2-1, with TRBD2 as a possible D gene (5 bases). Germline values: CDR1 MDHEN, CDR2 SYDVKM. This CDR3 contains 12 residues. Trimming left V 10 bases short and J 0 bases short, with 7 bases between.

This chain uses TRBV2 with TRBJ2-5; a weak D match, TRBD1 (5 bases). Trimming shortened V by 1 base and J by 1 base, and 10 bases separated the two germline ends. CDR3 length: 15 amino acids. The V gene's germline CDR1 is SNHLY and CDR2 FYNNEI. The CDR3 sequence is CASSEESRAQETQYF. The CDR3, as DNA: TGTGCCAGCAGTGAAGAAAGCAGGGCCCAAGAGACCCAGTACTTC.

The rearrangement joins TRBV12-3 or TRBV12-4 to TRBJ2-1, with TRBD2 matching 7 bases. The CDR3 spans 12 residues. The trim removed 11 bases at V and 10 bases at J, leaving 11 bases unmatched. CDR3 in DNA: TGTGCCGGGGGGAGGGGCCCGGGAGAGCAGTTCTTC. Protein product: CAGGRGPGEQFF.

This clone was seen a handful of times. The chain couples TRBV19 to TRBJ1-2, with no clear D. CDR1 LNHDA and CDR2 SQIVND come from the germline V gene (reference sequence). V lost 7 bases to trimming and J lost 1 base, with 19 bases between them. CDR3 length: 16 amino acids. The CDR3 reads CASKDPDLNSNYGYTF. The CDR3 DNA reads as TGTGCCAGTAAAGACCCAGATCTAAACAGTAACTATGGCTACACCTTC.